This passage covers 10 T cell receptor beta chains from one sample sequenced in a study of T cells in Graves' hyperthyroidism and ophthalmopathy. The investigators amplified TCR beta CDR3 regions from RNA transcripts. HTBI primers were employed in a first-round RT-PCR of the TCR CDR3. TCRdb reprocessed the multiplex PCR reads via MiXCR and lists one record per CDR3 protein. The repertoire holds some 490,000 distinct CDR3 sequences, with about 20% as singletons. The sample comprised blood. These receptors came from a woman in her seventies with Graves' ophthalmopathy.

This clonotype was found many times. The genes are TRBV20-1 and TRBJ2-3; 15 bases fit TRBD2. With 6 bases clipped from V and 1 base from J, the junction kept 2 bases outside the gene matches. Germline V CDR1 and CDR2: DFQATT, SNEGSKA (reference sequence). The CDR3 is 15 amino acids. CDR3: CSAGLAGGGTDTQYF. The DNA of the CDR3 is TGCAGTGCCGGACTAGCGGGAGGGGGCACAGATACGCAGTATTTT.

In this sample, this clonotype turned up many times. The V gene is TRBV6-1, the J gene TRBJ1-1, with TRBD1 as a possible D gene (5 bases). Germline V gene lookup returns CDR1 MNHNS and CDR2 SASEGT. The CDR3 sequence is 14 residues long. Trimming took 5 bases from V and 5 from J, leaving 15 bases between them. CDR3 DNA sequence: TGTGCCAGCAGTTCCTCAGGGACTCAGACTGAAGCTTTCTTT. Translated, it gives CASSSSGTQTEAFF.

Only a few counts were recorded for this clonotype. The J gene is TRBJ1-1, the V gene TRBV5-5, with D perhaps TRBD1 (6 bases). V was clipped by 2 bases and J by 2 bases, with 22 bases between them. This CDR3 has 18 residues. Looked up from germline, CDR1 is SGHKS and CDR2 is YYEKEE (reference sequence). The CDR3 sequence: CASSFSDRQMVGNTEAFF. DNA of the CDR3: TGTGCCAGCAGCTTTTCCGACAGGCAAATGGTGGGTAACACTGAAGCTTTCTTT.

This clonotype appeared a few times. DNA for the CDR3: TGTGCCAGCAGCTTAGAGCCCCCGTGGAGTGAAGCTTTCTTT. It translates to CASSLEPPWSEAFF. The chain employs TRBV7-9 and TRBJ1-1; unclear D gene. Germline CDR1 reads SEHNR; CDR2 reads FQNEAQ (reference sequence). Trimming left V 1 base short and J 7 bases short, with 13 bases between. This CDR3 has 14 residues.

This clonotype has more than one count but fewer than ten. The DNA for the CDR3 is TGTGCCAGCAGCTTGGACGGGACAGGGACCTCCTACGAGCAGTACTTC. It yields the protein CASSLDGTGTSYEQYF. The rearrangement uses TRBV5-6 and TRBJ2-7, with 9 bases that match TRBD1. Unmatched junction bases numbered 4, after V lost 0 bases and J lost 0 bases. From germline, CDR1 is SGHDT and CDR2 YYEEEE. The CDR3 length is 16 residues.

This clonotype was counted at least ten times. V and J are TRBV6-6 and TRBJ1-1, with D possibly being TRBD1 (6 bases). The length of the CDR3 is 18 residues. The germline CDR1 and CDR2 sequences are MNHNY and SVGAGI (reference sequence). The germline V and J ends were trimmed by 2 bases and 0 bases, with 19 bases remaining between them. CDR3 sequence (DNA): TGTGCCAGCAGTTACGGCGGAGGACAGAGAATCATGAACACTGAAGCTTTCTTT. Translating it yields CASSYGGGQRIMNTEAFF.

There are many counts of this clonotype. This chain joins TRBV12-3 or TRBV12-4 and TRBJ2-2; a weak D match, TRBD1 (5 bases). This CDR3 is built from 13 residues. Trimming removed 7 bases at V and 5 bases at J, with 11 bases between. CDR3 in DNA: TGTGCCAGCACCGTGACAGCAACCGGGGAGCTGTTTTTT. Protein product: CASTVTATGELFF.

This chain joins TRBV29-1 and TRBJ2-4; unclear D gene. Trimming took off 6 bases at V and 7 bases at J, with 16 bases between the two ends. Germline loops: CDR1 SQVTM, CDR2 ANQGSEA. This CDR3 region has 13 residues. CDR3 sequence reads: CSVAGGSRNIQYF. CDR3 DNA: TGCAGCGTCGCCGGTGGTTCGAGGAACATTCAGTACTTC.

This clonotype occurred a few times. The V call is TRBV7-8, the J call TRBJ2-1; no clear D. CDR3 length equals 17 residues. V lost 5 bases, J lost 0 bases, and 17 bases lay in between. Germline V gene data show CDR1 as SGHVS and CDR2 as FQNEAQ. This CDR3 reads CASSTFVGIGSYNEQFF. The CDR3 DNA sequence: TGTGCCAGCAGCACGTTCGTGGGAATAGGCTCCTACAATGAGCAGTTCTTC.

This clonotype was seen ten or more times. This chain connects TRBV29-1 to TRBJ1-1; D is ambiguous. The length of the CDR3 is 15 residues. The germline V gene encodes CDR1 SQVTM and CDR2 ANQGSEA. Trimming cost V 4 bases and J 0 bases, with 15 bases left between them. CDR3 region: CSVGLPLGMNTEAFF. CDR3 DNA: TGCAGCGTTGGACTCCCCTTGGGGATGAACACTGAAGCTTTCTTT.